The rows below give T cell receptor beta chains drawn from one sample of a study of cytomegalovirus exposure and HLA in healthy donors. Clones were sequenced by immunoSEQ multiplex PCR, and TCRdb holds only the in-frame ones, with some missing. In the table there are approximately 150,000 clones, roughly 80% of which are singletons. Sequenced input: PBMCs. All receptors come from a man aged 18 to 29 in good health and CMV-seronegative. The CDR3 runs from the conserved cysteine through the conserved F or W.

>TRBV29-1|TRBJ2-3
CSALVIGRQGGTDTQYF
>TRBV7-2|TRBJ1-5
CASSLDRVKPQHF
>TRBV11-3|TRBJ2-7
CASSFLADSSYEQYF
>TRBV7-2|TRBJ2-7
CASGRGGASYEQYF
>TRBV11-2|TRBJ1-2
CASSPGTGIVYGYTF
>TRBV7-9|TRBJ1-1
CASSKEVNTEAFF
>TRBV7-9|TRBJ2-7
CASSGRTGQQYF
>TRBV5-1|TRBJ1-3
CASSLGHSNSGNTIYF
>TRBV18|TRBJ2-5
CASSPFRDRQETQYF
>TRBV6-1|TRBJ2-7
CATSLHGEAYEQYF
>TRBV5-4|TRBJ2-1
CASSPFLAGDYNEQFF
>TRBV29-1|TRBJ2-7
CSATYKPGQAYEQYF
>TRBV19|TRBJ2-7
CASSIQLTASYEQYF
>TRBV7-6|TRBJ1-1
CASSPSAGTEAFF
>TRBV18|TRBJ1-2
CASSETGTPYGYTF
>TRBV27|TRBJ2-1
CASSSGVSYNEQFF
>TRBV6-6|TRBJ1-5
CASSILYQPQHF
>TRBV5-1|TRBJ2-3
CASSLAGLTDTQYF
>TRBV2|TRBJ2-7
CASRGGEQYF
>TRBV7-2|TRBJ2-1
CASSLWTREQFF
>TRBV5-1|TRBJ2-3
CASSSNTDTQYF
>TRBV9|TRBJ1-4
CASSVGGRLGEKLFF
>TRBV7-2|TRBJ2-7
CASSFIQGHEQYF
>TRBV5-1|TRBJ2-5
CASSPGTGGEETQYF
>TRBV5-1|TRBJ2-2
CASSLGQGYTGELFF
>TRBV9|TRBJ2-5
CASSLGLQETQYF
>TRBV29-1|TRBJ1-2
CSVPDRGPGYGYTF
>TRBV18|TRBJ2-7
CASSPKRGSTYEQYF
>TRBV5-1|TRBJ1-2
CASSSRGLADYGYTF
>TRBV27|TRBJ2-3
CASKGQMDTDTQYF
>TRBV6-1|TRBJ1-1
CASRGMTGNVEAFF
>TRBV7-2|TRBJ1-1
CASSGRTGENTEAFF
>TRBV7-9|TRBJ1-6
CASSYGTAGDSPLHF
>TRBV30|TRBJ1-2
CAWMEGAGYTF
>TRBV27|TRBJ1-5
CASTPFAGSQPQHF
>TRBV11-1|-
CASSLEDSTYEQYF
>TRBV7-2|TRBJ1-1
CASSLDLEGLNTEAFF
>TRBV5-1|TRBJ1-4
CASSLETGSYEKLFF
>TRBV7-2|TRBJ1-1
CASSNRALNTEAFF
>TRBV18|TRBJ2-7
CASSESTGAYEQYF
>TRBV5-4|TRBJ2-1
CASSGSGGNEQFF
>TRBV4-3|TRBJ2-3
CASSQEGGRAASTDTQYF
>TRBV4-1|TRBJ2-5
CASSQVLSGGLPLETQYF
>TRBV19|TRBJ2-1
CASSLYPGGSSYNEQFF